A selection of T cell receptor beta chains follows, all from one sample in a study of shared T cell receptors in the human thymus. Generated by immunoSEQ multiplex PCR, the TCRdb table keeps only in-frame clones and is missing some. The sample lists about 660,000 clones, around 87% seen once, with around 0.0099% in the top ten. These records were also assigned to another study, of human thymus T cells.

The specimen was thymocytes. These receptors all come from a boy in the first two years of life with a congenital heart defect. The CDR3 runs from the conserved cysteine through the conserved F or W. Each record gives: V gene, D gene, J gene, clone size, CDR3 protein, CDR3 DNA. A D gene is named only where the DNA matches it firmly. The listing skips clone size in some rows; elsewhere it reads once, few, many or a size class.

V gene: TRBV28; D gene: .; J gene: TRBJ2-7; clone size: .; CDR3 protein: CASSFFVHRDPYEQYF; CDR3 DNA: TGTGCCAGCAGTTTTTTTGTCCACAGGGACCCCTACGAGCAGTACTTC
V gene: TRBV27; D gene: TRBD2; J gene: TRBJ2-3; clone size: once; CDR3 protein: CASSMNSGRAPDTQYF; CDR3 DNA: TGTGCCAGCAGTATGAATAGCGGGAGGGCCCCCGATACGCAGTATTTT
V gene: TRBV29-1; D gene: TRBD1; J gene: TRBJ2-7; clone size: .; CDR3 protein: CSVATGQGGEQYF; CDR3 DNA: TGCAGCGTCGCCACGGGACAGGGGGGCGAGCAGTACTTC
V gene: TRBV28; D gene: .; J gene: TRBJ1-3; clone size: .; CDR3 protein: CASSSQDTFLGSGNTIYF; CDR3 DNA: TGTGCCAGCAGTTCTCAGGACACGTTCCTTGGCTCTGGAAACACCATATATTTT
V gene: TRBV6-6; D gene: TRBD2; J gene: TRBJ2-1; clone size: .; CDR3 protein: CASRQSGRTRNEQFF; CDR3 DNA: TGTGCCAGCAGACAAAGCGGGAGGACTCGGAATGAGCAGTTCTTC
V gene: TRBV25-1; D gene: TRBD1; J gene: TRBJ2-5; clone size: .; CDR3 protein: CASSGRRDRKQETQYF; CDR3 DNA: TGTGCCAGCAGTGGCCGTCGGGACAGGAAGCAAGAGACCCAGTACTTC
V gene: TRBV5-4; D gene: TRBD2; J gene: TRBJ2-6; clone size: .; CDR3 protein: CASSPWKPGGISGANVLTF; CDR3 DNA: TGTGCCAGCAGCCCTTGGAAACCGGGAGGGATCTCTGGGGCCAACGTCCTGACTTTC
V gene: TRBV28; D gene: .; J gene: TRBJ1-1; clone size: .; CDR3 protein: CASSPWTDPNTEAFF; CDR3 DNA: TGTGCCAGCAGTCCCTGGACAGACCCGAACACTGAAGCTTTCTTT
V gene: TRBV7-2; D gene: TRBD2; J gene: TRBJ2-5; clone size: .; CDR3 protein: CASSLVRTSGKETQYF; CDR3 DNA: TGTGCCAGCAGCTTAGTCCGGACTAGCGGGAAAGAGACCCAGTACTTC
V gene: TRBV19; D gene: TRBD1; J gene: TRBJ1-4; clone size: .; CDR3 protein: CASSLGQGGEKLFF; CDR3 DNA: TGTGCCAGTTCGTTGGGACAGGGGGGCGAAAAACTGTTTTTT
V gene: TRBV19; D gene: TRBD2; J gene: TRBJ2-3; clone size: .; CDR3 protein: CASSIVGGADTQYF; CDR3 DNA: TGTGCCAGTAGTATTGTTGGGGGGGCAGATACGCAGTATTTT
V gene: TRBV27; D gene: TRBD2; J gene: TRBJ2-5; clone size: .; CDR3 protein: CASSLSRVLAGVQETQYF; CDR3 DNA: TGTGCCAGCAGTTTAAGCAGGGTACTAGCGGGGGTCCAAGAGACCCAGTACTTC
V gene: TRBV2; D gene: TRBD1; J gene: TRBJ1-4; clone size: .; CDR3 protein: CASRAGTGWRGEKLFF; CDR3 DNA: TGTGCCAGCAGAGCGGGGACAGGGTGGAGGGGTGAAAAACTGTTTTTT
V gene: TRBV4-2; D gene: TRBD1; J gene: TRBJ1-1; clone size: .; CDR3 protein: CASSQEEDRGRMDMNTEAFF; CDR3 DNA: TGTGCCAGCAGCCAAGAAGAGGACAGGGGACGTATGGATATGAACACTGAAGCTTTCTTT
V gene: TRBV11-3; D gene: .; J gene: TRBJ1-2; clone size: .; CDR3 protein: CASSLADSQLYGYTF; CDR3 DNA: TGTGCCAGCAGCTTAGCGGACAGCCAGCTCTATGGCTACACCTTC
V gene: TRBV4-3; D gene: TRBD1; J gene: TRBJ2-1; clone size: .; CDR3 protein: CASSQGGQGEQFF; CDR3 DNA: TGCGCCAGCAGCCAAGGGGGACAGGGTGAGCAGTTCTTC
V gene: TRBV25-1; D gene: TRBD2; J gene: TRBJ2-3; clone size: .; CDR3 protein: CASSPFSGTRTDTQYF; CDR3 DNA: TGTGCCAGCAGTCCCTTTAGCGGGACGCGCACAGATACGCAGTATTTT